Shown below are 13 T cell receptor beta chains from a single sample sequenced in a study of OX40 agonist ivuxolimab in advanced cancers. Measured with immunoSEQ multiplex PCR; TCRdb has only the in-frame clones, and not every one. The table lists some 77,000 clones, 85% to 95% of them singletons. The source was CD4+ or CD8+ T cells sorted from blood, collected in a trial of the OX40 agonist ivuxolimab. The source is an adult with an advanced solid tumor such as melanoma, head and neck, liver or kidney cancer.

The CDR3 DNA is TGTGCCAGCAGTTTATGGGGTTCTACGACTAATGAAAAACTGTTTTTT. Its protein product is CASSLWGSTTNEKLFF. The V call is TRBV27, the J call TRBJ1-4; D unclear. CDR1 and CDR2 (germline): MNHEY, SMNVEV (reference sequence). This CDR3 is built from 16 residues. Trimming took 1 base from V and 2 from J, leaving 11 bases between them.

This chain uses TRBV28 with TRBJ2-5; 12 nucleotides align to TRBD2. This CDR3 spans 15 amino acids. The V segment lost 5 bases and the J segment 3 bases; nucleotides outside the gene matches: 4. In germline, CDR1 is MDHEN, CDR2 SYDVKM. In nucleotides, the CDR3 is TGTGCCAGCAGTCCGGGACTAGCGGGTGAAGAGACCCAGTACTTC. It yields the protein CASSPGLAGEETQYF.

The J gene is TRBJ1-4, the V gene TRBV2, with a possible D match to TRBD1 (5 bases). The CDR3 has 14 residues. V lost 7 bases, J lost 3 bases, and 12 bases lay in between. Germline loops: CDR1 SNHLY, CDR2 FYNNEI. The CDR3 DNA follows: TGTGCCAGCACCGTGCCGGGACCTAATGAAAAACTGTTTTTT. It is translated as CASTVPGPNEKLFF.

With respect to this clone: The identical CDR3 is also encoded by other nucleotide sequences in the sample. The chain employs TRBV5-1 and TRBJ2-2; the match to TRBD2 covers 7 bases. From germline, CDR1 is SGHRS and CDR2 YFSETQ. The CDR3 is 15 amino acids. The junction had 1 base not matched to a gene; V was cut back by 0 bases and J by 2 bases. In nucleotides, the CDR3 is TGCGCCAGCAGCTTGGCGGGAGGCAACACCGGGGAGCTGTTTTTT. This gives the protein CASSLAGGNTGELFF.

The CDR3 nucleotides read TGTGCCAGTAGTCCGGGACTAGCGGGAGGGCCGGAGACCCAGTACTTC. Its translation is CASSPGLAGGPETQYF. The chain uses TRBV19 and TRBJ2-5; 16 bases align to TRBD2. The trim removed 5 bases at V and 5 bases at J, leaving 5 bases unmatched. CDR3 size: 16 residues. Germline V CDR1 and CDR2: LNHDA, SQIVND (reference sequence).

V gene TRBV7-2 combines with J gene TRBJ2-5; 12 bases are a match to TRBD2. This CDR3 comprises 16 residues. V trimming: 0 bases; J trimming: 5 bases; junction bases outside the gene matches: 4. The germline V gene has CDR1 SGHTA and CDR2 FQGNSA. CDR3 in amino acids: CASSLAQTSGSETQYF. The CDR3 DNA reads TGTGCCAGCAGCTTAGCCCAGACTAGCGGGAGTGAGACCCAGTACTTC.

This chain connects TRBV5-1 to TRBJ2-7, with a weak D call TRBD2 (5 bases). The V gene's germline CDR1 is SGHRS and CDR2 YFSETQ. The CDR3 is 13 residues long. Trimming removed 0 bases from V and 7 bases from J, with 11 bases in between. The DNA for the CDR3 is TGCGCCAGCAGCTTGGCCGGGGTTTTGGAGCAGTACTTC. Residues: CASSLAGVLEQYF.

The genes are TRBV7-9 and TRBJ1-4; maybe TRBD1 (6 bases). This CDR3 has 15 amino acids. The ends were cut back, 5 bases at V and 5 bases at J, with 15 bases in the middle. Per germline, CDR1 SEHNR and CDR2 FQNEAQ (reference sequence). Here the CDR3 reads CASSGWTAYNEKLFF. CDR3 sequence (DNA): TGTGCCAGCAGCGGTTGGACAGCCTACAATGAAAAACTGTTTTTT.

The chain is built from TRBV9 and TRBJ2-5; D gene unclear. This CDR3 is 14 amino acids long. Trimming removed 4 bases from V and 5 bases from J, with 15 bases in between. CDR1 and CDR2 from the germline V gene are SGDLS and YYNGEE. CDR3: CASSYGPAAETQYF. DNA for the CDR3: TGTGCCAGCAGCTACGGACCGGCGGCGGAGACCCAGTACTTC.

The chain employs TRBV7-2 and TRBJ2-2, with D uncertain. Trimming removed 0 bases at V and 4 bases at J, with 9 bases between. The CDR3 length is 15 residues. Germline CDR1 is SGHTA and CDR2 is FQGNSA. CDR3 amino acids: CASSLASYSTGELFF. The CDR3, as DNA: TGTGCCAGCAGCTTAGCTTCCTATTCCACCGGGGAGCTGTTTTTT.

This clone was counted a few times. The chain couples TRBV10-3 to TRBJ2-2; possibly TRBD2 for D (6 bases). The germline V gene has CDR1 ENHRY and CDR2 SYGVKD. Deletions cut 7 bases from V and 1 base from J, with 13 bases between. The CDR3 spans 15 residues. The CDR3 protein is CAINPGTLNTGELFF. CDR3 DNA sequence: TGTGCCATCAATCCCGGGACTCTGAACACCGGGGAGCTGTTTTTT.

This clone appeared once. The V and J genes are TRBV5-1 and TRBJ2-7, with 9 bases matching TRBD1. Trimming at V came to 4 bases and at J to 5 bases, leaving 7 bases not matched to a gene. Germline assignment: CDR1 SGHRS and CDR2 YFSETQ. This CDR3 region has 14 residues. The CDR3 here is CASSNTGGKNEQYF. Written as DNA, the CDR3 is TGCGCCAGCAGCAACACAGGGGGCAAGAACGAGCAGTACTTC.

The chain employs TRBV5-1 and TRBJ2-1; D is ambiguous. V was cut by 0 bases and J by 8 bases, with 9 bases left in between. The CDR3 has 13 amino acids. Germline loops: CDR1 SGHRS, CDR2 YFSETQ. The CDR3 DNA reads as TGCGCCAGCAGCTTGGGGACGAGCGATGAGCAGTTCTTC. It translates to CASSLGTSDEQFF.